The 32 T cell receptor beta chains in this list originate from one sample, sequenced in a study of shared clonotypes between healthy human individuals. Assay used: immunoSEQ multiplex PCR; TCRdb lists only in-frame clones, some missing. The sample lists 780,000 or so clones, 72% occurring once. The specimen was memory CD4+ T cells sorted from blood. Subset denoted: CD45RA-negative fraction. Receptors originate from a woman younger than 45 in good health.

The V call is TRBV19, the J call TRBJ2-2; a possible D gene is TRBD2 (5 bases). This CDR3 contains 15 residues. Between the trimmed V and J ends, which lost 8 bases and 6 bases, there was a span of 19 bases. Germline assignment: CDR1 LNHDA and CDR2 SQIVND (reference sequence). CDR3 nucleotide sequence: TGTGCCAGTTTATCTAAGGGTTCGAGGGCCGGGGAGCTGTTTTTT. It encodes CASLSKGSRAGELFF.

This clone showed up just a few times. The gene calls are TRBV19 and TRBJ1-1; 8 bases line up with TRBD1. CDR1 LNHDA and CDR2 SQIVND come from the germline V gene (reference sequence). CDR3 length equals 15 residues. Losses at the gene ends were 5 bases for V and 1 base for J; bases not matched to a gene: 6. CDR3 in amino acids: CASSLTDRANTEAFF. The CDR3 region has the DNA TGTGCCAGTAGTCTGACGGACAGGGCGAACACTGAAGCTTTCTTT.

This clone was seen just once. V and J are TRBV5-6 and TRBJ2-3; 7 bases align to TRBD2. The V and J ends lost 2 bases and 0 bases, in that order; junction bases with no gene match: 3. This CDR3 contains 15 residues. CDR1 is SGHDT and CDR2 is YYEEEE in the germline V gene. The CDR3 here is CASSFPSGSTDTQYF. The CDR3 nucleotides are TGTGCCAGCAGCTTCCCTAGCGGAAGCACAGATACGCAGTATTTT.

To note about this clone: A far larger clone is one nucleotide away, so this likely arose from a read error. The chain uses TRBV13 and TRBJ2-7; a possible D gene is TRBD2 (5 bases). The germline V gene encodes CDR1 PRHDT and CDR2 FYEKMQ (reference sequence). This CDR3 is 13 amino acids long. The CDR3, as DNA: TGTGCCAGCAACTTAGCGTCTTCCTACGAGCAGTACTTC. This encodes CASNLASSYEQYF.

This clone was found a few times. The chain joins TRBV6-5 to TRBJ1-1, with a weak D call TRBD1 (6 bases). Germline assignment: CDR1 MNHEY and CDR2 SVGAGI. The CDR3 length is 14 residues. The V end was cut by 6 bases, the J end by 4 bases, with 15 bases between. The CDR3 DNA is TGTGCCAGCAGGGTACAGGGTCACGCCACTGAAGCTTTCTTT. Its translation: CASRVQGHATEAFF.

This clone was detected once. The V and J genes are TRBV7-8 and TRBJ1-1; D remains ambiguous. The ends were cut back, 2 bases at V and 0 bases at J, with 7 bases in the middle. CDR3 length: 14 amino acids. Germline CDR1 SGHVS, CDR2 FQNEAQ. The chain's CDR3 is CASSLMVLNTEAFF. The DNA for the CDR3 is TGTGCCAGCAGCTTAATGGTCCTGAACACTGAAGCTTTCTTT.

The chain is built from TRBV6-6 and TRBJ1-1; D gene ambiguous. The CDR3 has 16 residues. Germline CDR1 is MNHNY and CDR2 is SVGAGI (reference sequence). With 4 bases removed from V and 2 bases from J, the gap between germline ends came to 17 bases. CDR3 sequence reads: CASSLGGGKSNTEAFF. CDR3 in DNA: TGTGCCAGCAGTTTAGGCGGAGGGAAGTCAAACACTGAAGCTTTCTTT.

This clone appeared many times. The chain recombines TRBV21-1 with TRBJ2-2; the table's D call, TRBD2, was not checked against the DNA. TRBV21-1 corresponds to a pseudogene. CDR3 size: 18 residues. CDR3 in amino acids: CATAPGTSGRAVTGELFF. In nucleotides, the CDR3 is TGTGCCACCGCGCCCGGGACTAGCGGGAGGGCGGTCACCGGGGAGCTGTTTTTT.

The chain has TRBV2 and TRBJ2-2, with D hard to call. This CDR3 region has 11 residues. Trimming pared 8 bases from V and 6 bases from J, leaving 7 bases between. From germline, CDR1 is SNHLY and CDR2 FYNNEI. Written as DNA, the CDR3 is TGTGCCAGCCGTGGGCCCGGGGAGCTGTTTTTT. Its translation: CASRGPGELFF.

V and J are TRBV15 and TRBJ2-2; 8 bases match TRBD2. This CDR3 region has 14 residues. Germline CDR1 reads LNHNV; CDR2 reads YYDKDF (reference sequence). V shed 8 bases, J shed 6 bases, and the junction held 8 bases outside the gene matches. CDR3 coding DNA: TGTGCCACCCGGGGAGCGGGAGACTCCGGGGAGCTGTTTTTT. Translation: CATRGAGDSGELFF.

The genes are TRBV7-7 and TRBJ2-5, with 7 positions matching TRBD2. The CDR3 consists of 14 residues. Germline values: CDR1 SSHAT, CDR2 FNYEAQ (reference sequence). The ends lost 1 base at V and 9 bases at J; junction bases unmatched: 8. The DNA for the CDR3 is TGTGCCAGCAGCTTAGTGGTAGGGGAGGGTCCCCAGTACTTC. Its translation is CASSLVVGEGPQYF.

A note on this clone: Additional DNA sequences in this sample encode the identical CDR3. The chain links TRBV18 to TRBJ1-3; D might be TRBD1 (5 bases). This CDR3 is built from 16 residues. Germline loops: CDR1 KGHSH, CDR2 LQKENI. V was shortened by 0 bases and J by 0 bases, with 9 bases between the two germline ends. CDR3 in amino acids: CASSPPGRNSGNTIYF. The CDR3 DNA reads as TGTGCCAGCTCACCACCGGGACGTAACTCTGGAAACACCATATATTTT.

The CDR3 bases are TGCGCCAGCAGCACCGGAGGAGGCGCTGGAAACACCATATATTTT. Protein sequence: CASSTGGGAGNTIYF. This rearrangement joins TRBV5-1 to TRBJ1-3; D ambiguous. Germline V gene data show CDR1 as SGHRS and CDR2 as YFSETQ. V shed 4 bases and J shed 2 bases, with 13 bases lying between them. This CDR3 is built from 15 residues.

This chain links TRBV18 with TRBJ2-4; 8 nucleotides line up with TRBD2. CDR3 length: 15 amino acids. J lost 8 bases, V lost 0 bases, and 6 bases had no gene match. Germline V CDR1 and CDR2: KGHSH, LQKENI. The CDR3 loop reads CASSPPGLGGDIQYF. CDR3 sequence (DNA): TGTGCCAGCTCACCACCGGGACTAGGAGGGGACATTCAGTACTTC.

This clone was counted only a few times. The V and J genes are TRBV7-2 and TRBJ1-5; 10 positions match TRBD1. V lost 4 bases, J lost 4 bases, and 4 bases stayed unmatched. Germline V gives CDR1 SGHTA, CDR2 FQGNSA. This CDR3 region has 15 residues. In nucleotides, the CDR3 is TGTGCCAGCAGCTGGACAGGGGGAAGAAATCAGCCCCAGCATTTT. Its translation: CASSWTGGRNQPQHF.

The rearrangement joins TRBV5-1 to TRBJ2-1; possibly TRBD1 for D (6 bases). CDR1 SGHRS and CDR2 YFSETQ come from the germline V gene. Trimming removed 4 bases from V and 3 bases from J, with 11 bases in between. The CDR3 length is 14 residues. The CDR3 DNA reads TGCGCCAGCAGCCCAGGGGCTCTCTACAATGAGCAGTTCTTC. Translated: CASSPGALYNEQFF. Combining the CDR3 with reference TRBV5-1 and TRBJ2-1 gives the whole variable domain KAGVTQTPRYLIKTRGQQVTLSCSPISGHRSVSWYQQTPGQGLQFLFEYFSETQRNKGNFPGRFSGRQFSNSRSEMNVSTLELGDSALYLCASSPGALYNEQFFGPGTRLTVL.

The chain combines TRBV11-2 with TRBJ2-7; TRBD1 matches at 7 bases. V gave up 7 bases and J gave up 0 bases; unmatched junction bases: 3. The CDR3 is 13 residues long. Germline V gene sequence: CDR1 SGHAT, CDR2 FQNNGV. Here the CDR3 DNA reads TGTGCCAGCATGCGGACAGGCTCCTACGAGCAGTACTTC. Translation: CASMRTGSYEQYF.

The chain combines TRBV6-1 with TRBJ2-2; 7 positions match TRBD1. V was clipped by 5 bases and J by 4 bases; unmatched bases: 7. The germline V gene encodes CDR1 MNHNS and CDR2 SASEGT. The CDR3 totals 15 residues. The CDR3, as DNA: TGTGCCAGCAGTCCTCGGGACAGCCGCACCGGGGAGCTGTTTTTT. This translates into CASSPRDSRTGELFF.

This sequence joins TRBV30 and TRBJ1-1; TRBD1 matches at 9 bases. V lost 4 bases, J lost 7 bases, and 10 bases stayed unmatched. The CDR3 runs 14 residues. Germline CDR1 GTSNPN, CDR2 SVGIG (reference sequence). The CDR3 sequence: CAWMGSTGGLEAFF. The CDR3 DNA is TGTGCCTGGATGGGGTCGACAGGGGGTCTTGAAGCTTTCTTT.

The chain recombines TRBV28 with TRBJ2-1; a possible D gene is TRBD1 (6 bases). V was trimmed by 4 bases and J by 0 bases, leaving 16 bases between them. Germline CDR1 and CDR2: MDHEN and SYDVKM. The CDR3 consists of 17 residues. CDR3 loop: CASSSPGTPSSYNEQFF. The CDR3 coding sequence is TGTGCCAGCAGTTCGCCCGGGACACCAAGCTCCTACAATGAGCAGTTCTTC.

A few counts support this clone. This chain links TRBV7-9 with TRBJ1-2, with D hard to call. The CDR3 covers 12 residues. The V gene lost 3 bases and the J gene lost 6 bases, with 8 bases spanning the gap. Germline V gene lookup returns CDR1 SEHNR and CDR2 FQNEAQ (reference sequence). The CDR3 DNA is TGTGCCAGCAGCTTCGCTGGAGATGGCTACACCTTC. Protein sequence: CASSFAGDGYTF.

The DNA of the CDR3 is TGTGCCAGCAGTGAGTCAGGGAGATACACTGAAGCTTTCTTT. Protein sequence: CASSESGRYTEAFF. The chain has TRBV28 and TRBJ1-1, with D tentatively TRBD1 (5 bases). V gave up 5 bases and J gave up 3 bases, with 13 bases separating them. CDR3 length equals 14 residues. Germline V gene sequence: CDR1 MDHEN, CDR2 SYDVKM.

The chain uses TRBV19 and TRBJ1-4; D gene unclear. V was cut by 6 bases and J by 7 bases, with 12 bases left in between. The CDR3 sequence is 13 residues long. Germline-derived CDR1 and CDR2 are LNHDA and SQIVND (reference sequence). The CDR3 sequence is CASSEAGTEKLFF. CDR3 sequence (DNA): TGTGCCAGTAGCGAGGCAGGTACTGAAAAACTGTTTTTT.

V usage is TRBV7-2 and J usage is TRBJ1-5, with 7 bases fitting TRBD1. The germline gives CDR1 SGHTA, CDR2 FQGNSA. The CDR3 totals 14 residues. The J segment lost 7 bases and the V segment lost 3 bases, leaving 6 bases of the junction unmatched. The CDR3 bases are TGTGCCAGCAGCTTTCGACAGGGAGGGCAGCCCCAGCATTTT. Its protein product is CASSFRQGGQPQHF. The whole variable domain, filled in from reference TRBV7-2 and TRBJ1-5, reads GAGVSQSPSNKVTEKGKDVELRCDPISGHTALYWYRQSLGQGLEFLIYFQGNSAPDKSGLPSDRFSAERTGGSVSTLTIQRTQQEDSAVYLCASSFRQGGQPQHFGDGTRLSIL.

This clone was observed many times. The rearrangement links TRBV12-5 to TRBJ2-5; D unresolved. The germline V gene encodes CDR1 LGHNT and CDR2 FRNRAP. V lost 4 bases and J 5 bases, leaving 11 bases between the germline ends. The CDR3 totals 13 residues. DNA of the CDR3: TGTGCTAGTGGTTACGAGGTTCCCGAGACCCAGTACTTC. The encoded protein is CASGYEVPETQYF.

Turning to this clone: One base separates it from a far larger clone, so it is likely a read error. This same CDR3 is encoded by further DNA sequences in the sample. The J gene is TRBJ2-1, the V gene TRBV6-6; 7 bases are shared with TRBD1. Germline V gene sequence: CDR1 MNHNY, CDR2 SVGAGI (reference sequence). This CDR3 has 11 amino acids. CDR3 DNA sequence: TGTGCTAGCAGCCGACAGGGTGAGCAGTTCTTC. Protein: CASSRQGEQFF.

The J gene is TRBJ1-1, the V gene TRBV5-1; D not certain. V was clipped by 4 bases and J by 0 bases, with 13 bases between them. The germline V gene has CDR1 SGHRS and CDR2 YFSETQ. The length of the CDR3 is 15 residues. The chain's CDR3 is CASSGSDGMNTEAFF. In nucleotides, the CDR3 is TGCGCCAGCAGCGGATCGGACGGGATGAACACTGAAGCTTTCTTT.

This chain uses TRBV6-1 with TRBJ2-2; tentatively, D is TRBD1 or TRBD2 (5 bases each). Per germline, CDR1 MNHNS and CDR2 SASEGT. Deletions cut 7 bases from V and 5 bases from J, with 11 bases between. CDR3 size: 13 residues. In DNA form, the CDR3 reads TGTGCCAGCACCCAGTGGGGGACCGGGGAGCTGTTTTTT. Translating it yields CASTQWGTGELFF.

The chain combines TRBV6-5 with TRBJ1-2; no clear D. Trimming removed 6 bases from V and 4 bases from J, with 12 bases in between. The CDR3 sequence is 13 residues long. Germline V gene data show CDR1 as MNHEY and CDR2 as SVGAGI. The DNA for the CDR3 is TGTGCCAGCAGGGACCGGGCAACCTATGGCTACACCTTC. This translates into CASRDRATYGYTF.

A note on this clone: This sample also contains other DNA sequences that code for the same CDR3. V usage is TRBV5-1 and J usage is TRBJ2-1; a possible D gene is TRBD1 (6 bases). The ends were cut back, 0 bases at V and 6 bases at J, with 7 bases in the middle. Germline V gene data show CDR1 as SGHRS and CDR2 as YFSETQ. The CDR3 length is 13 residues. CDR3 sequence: CASSLGTVNEQFF. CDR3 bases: TGCGCCAGCAGCTTGGGGACAGTCAATGAGCAGTTCTTC. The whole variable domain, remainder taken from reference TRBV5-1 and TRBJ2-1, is KAGVTQTPRYLIKTRGQQVTLSCSPISGHRSVSWYQQTPGQGLQFLFEYFSETQRNKGNFPGRFSGRQFSNSRSEMNVSTLELGDSALYLCASSLGTVNEQFFGPGTRLTVL.

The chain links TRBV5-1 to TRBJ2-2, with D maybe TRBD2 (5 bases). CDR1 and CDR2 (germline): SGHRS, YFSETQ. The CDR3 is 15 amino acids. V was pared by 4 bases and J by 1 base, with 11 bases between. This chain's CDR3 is CASSPAARNTGELFF. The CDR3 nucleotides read TGCGCCAGCAGCCCAGCGGCACGGAACACCGGGGAGCTGTTTTTT.

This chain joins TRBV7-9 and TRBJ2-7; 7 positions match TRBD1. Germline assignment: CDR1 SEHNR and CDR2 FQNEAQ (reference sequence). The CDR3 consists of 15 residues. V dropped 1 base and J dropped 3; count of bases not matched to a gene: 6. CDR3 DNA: TGTGCCAGCAGCTTAGGGGGACAGATGGACTACGAGCAGTACTTC. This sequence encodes CASSLGGQMDYEQYF.